A single sample gave rise to the 25 T cell receptor beta chains below, sequenced in a study of T cell changes during pregnancy in multiple sclerosis. Assay used: immunoSEQ multiplex PCR; TCRdb lists only in-frame clones, some missing. The sample includes roughly 27,000 clones, over 65% of them seen just once. The sample in question was CD8+ T cells from peripheral blood mononuclear cells, obtained after pregnancy. Receptors were obtained from a female donor with multiple sclerosis, enrolled in a pregnancy study.

A single count supports this clone. The V and J genes are TRBV30 and TRBJ2-1; 7 bases are shared with TRBD1. The CDR3 extends over 13 amino acids. Germline trimming cut 6 bases from V and 5 bases from J; bases unmatched to any gene: 7. Germline lookup yields CDR1 GTSNPN and CDR2 SVGIG (reference sequence). This CDR3 is CACGTAHNNEQFF. The CDR3 DNA follows: TGTGCCTGCGGGACAGCTCACAACAATGAGCAGTTCTTC.

This chain connects TRBV4-1 to TRBJ1-4; 10 positions agree with TRBD1. The CDR3 loop spans 15 amino acids. Germline V CDR1 and CDR2: MGHRA, YSYEKL. Trimming cost V 4 bases and J 5 bases; bases outside gene matches: 4. The CDR3 loop is CASSPRTGGNEKLFF. For the CDR3, the DNA is TGCGCCAGCAGCCCCCGGACAGGGGGAAATGAAAAACTGTTTTTT.

The J gene is TRBJ2-4, the V gene TRBV6-6; tentatively, D is TRBD1 (6 bases). The CDR3 covers 16 residues. V was cut by 0 bases and J by 3 bases, with 12 bases left in between. The germline gives CDR1 MNHNY, CDR2 SVGAGI (reference sequence). CDR3 sequence reads: CASSYSTGIDKNIQYF. CDR3 sequence (DNA): TGTGCCAGCAGTTACTCTACAGGGATTGACAAAAACATTCAGTACTTC.

The J gene is TRBJ2-7, the V gene TRBV7-2; 8 bases agree with TRBD2. The CDR3 sequence is 18 residues long. Germline V gene lookup returns CDR1 SGHTA and CDR2 FQGNSA. V shed 5 bases, J shed 6 bases, and the junction held 21 bases outside the gene matches. CDR3 sequence: CASSLAGTSYSSAGEQYF. CDR3 nucleotides: TGTGCCAGCAGCCTTGCCGGGACTAGTTATTCGTCAGCGGGCGAGCAGTACTTC.

This rearrangement joins TRBV16 to TRBJ1-6; 7 nucleotides line up with TRBD1. The V segment lost 5 bases and the J segment 8 bases; nucleotides outside the gene matches: 6. Germline V gene lookup returns CDR1 KGHSY and CDR2 FQNENV. CDR3 length: 14 residues. CDR3 in amino acids: CASSTYRGHSPLHF. In DNA, the CDR3 is TGTGCCAGCAGCACGTACAGGGGACATTCACCCCTCCACTTT.

This rearrangement joins TRBV5-1 to TRBJ1-2, with TRBD1 matching 8 bases. Trimming took 4 bases from V and 4 from J; bases not matched to a gene: 6. CDR1 is SGHRS, CDR2 YFSETQ, per germline. CDR3 size: 14 residues. The CDR3 DNA reads TGCGCCAGCAGCACCGACAGGGGTATCTATGGCTACACCTTC. Its translation is CASSTDRGIYGYTF.

The rearrangement links TRBV5-1 to TRBJ1-1; possible D gene TRBD1, 5 bases. Trimming removed 0 bases from V and 3 bases from J, with 9 bases in between. This CDR3 region has 14 residues. Germline V lookup: CDR1 SGHRS, CDR2 YFSETQ. The DNA for the CDR3 is TGCGCCAGCAGCTTGGTAGTCAGGGACACTGAAGCTTTCTTT. This encodes CASSLVVRDTEAFF.

J is TRBJ1-2 and V is TRBV30; D is perhaps TRBD1 (5 bases). This CDR3 comprises 14 residues. Germline CDR1 GTSNPN, CDR2 SVGIG (reference sequence). Deletions cut 0 bases from V and 3 bases from J, with 11 bases between. As DNA, the CDR3 is TGTGCCTGGAGTGTACCAGGGATCTACTATGGCTACACCTTC. Translation: CAWSVPGIYYGYTF.

V gene TRBV19 combines with J gene TRBJ1-4; D unresolved. This CDR3 spans 15 amino acids. Trimming removed 0 bases at V and 3 bases at J, with 8 bases between. CDR1 and CDR2 from the germline V gene are LNHDA and SQIVND (reference sequence). CDR3 loop: CASSIDVSPNEKLFF. CDR3 nucleotide sequence: TGTGCCAGTAGTATAGACGTCAGTCCTAATGAAAAACTGTTTTTT.

V usage is TRBV4-3 and J usage is TRBJ2-7; 8 bases are shared with TRBD2. The CDR3 runs to 17 residues. Unmatched junction bases numbered 11, after V lost 1 base and J lost 3 bases. Germline V gives CDR1 LGHNA, CDR2 YSLEER. Written as DNA, the CDR3 is TGCGCCAGCAGCCAAGTACACCGGGGGGGTGGCTTCTACGAGCAGTACTTC. It translates to CASSQVHRGGGFYEQYF.

The chain joins TRBV15 to TRBJ2-1; possibly TRBD2 for D (7 bases). The length of the CDR3 is 13 residues. CDR1 and CDR2 (germline): LNHNV, YYDKDF (reference sequence). Trimming left V 2 bases short and J 9 bases short, with 11 bases between. The CDR3 region has the DNA TGTGCCACCAGCAGATCAAGGGGGGGTGAGCAGTTCTTC. It specifies CATSRSRGGEQFF.

DNA for the CDR3: TGTGCCAGCAGTGAAACCAGCGGGGGGGATACGCAGTATTTT. Translating it yields CASSETSGGDTQYF. The J gene is TRBJ2-3, the V gene TRBV2; 9 nucleotides line up with TRBD2. Germline V CDR1 and CDR2: SNHLY, FYNNEI. Trimming removed 2 bases from V and 6 bases from J; junction bases left unmatched: 3. This CDR3 region has 14 residues.

V and J are TRBV6-6 and TRBJ2-5; TRBD1 aligns across 10 bases. Trimming took 4 bases from V and 5 from J; bases not matched to a gene: 7. CDR1 MNHNY and CDR2 SVGAGI come from the germline V gene (reference sequence). The CDR3 extends over 15 amino acids. This CDR3 reads CASSSDRGVGETQYF. The CDR3 bases are TGTGCCAGCAGTTCGGACAGGGGGGTCGGGGAGACCCAGTACTTC.

This clone was counted only a few times. The chain carries TRBV29-1 and TRBJ1-1, with a weak D call TRBD1 (5 bases). Germline CDR1 is SQVTM and CDR2 is ANQGSEA. The CDR3 runs to 9 residues. CDR3 in amino acids: CIGGTEAFF. The CDR3 DNA is TGCATCGGGGGGACTGAAGCTTTCTTT.

CDR3 region: CASSLVGDRGPWNTEAFF. The CDR3 bases are TGTGCCAGCAGCTTGGTTGGGGACAGGGGGCCGTGGAACACTGAAGCTTTCTTT. This chain joins TRBV5-4 and TRBJ1-1; TRBD1 matches at 12 bases. Losses at the gene ends were 0 bases for V and 1 base for J; bases not matched to a gene: 7. The CDR3 has 18 residues. Per the germline V gene, CDR1 is SGHNT and CDR2 is YYREEE (reference sequence).

The genes are TRBV7-3 and TRBJ2-2; no reliable D call. The germline V and J ends were trimmed by 2 bases and 6 bases, with 4 bases remaining between them. The germline V gene encodes CDR1 SGHTA and CDR2 FQGTGA. This CDR3 is 12 amino acids long. The DNA for the CDR3 is TGTGCCAGCAGCTTATATCCCGGGGAGCTGTTTTTT. Encoded protein: CASSLYPGELFF.

The chain is built from TRBV7-9 and TRBJ2-1, with 9 positions matching TRBD2. CDR1 and CDR2 (germline): SEHNR, FQNEAQ (reference sequence). V gave up 5 bases and J gave up 2 bases; unmatched junction bases: 16. The CDR3 covers 19 residues. The CDR3 loop reads CASSVGLAGGGYAYNEQFF. CDR3 bases: TGTGCCAGCAGCGTAGGCTTGGCGGGGGGGGGATATGCCTACAATGAGCAGTTCTTC.

The V call is TRBV6-6, the J call TRBJ2-5; tentatively, D is TRBD1 (6 bases). The CDR3 sequence is 14 residues long. Germline V gene lookup returns CDR1 MNHNY and CDR2 SVGAGI (reference sequence). The V gene lost 7 bases and the J gene lost 1 base, with 13 bases spanning the gap. This chain's CDR3 is CASKSQGIQETQYF. CDR3 bases: TGTGCCAGCAAATCCCAGGGGATCCAAGAGACCCAGTACTTC.

The chain combines TRBV2 with TRBJ1-1; the match to TRBD1 covers 7 bases. CDR1 and CDR2 from the germline V gene are SNHLY and FYNNEI. V lost 7 bases to trimming and J lost 8 bases; unmatched junction nucleotides: 16. The CDR3 totals 15 residues. The CDR3 DNA follows: TGTGCCAGCACCGGGACAGAGCCTTTAGCTAGCGAAGCTTTCTTT. Its translation: CASTGTEPLASEAFF.

The DNA of the CDR3 is TGCGCCAGCAGCCAAGACCCGACACTCCTCTACTATGGCTACACCTTC. Protein sequence: CASSQDPTLLYYGYTF. The chain combines TRBV4-1 with TRBJ1-2, with no clear D. V dropped 0 bases and J dropped 3 bases, with 14 bases sitting between them. There are 16 residues in the CDR3. Per germline, CDR1 MGHRA and CDR2 YSYEKL.

This chain joins TRBV5-4 and TRBJ2-1, with 7 bases that match TRBD2. The CDR3 consists of 13 residues. V dropped 3 bases and J dropped 7; count of bases not matched to a gene: 4. Germline lookup yields CDR1 SGHNT and CDR2 YYREEE (reference sequence). The CDR3 loop reads CASSSTSRNEQFF. CDR3 sequence (DNA): TGTGCCAGCAGCTCGACTAGCAGGAATGAGCAGTTCTTC. Full variable domain (remainder filled in from reference TRBV5-4 and TRBJ2-1): ETGVTQSPTHLIKTRGQQVTLRCSSQSGHNTVSWYQQALGQGPQFIFQYYREEENGRGNFPPRFSGLQFPNYSSELNVNALELDDSALYLCASSSTSRNEQFFGPGTRLTVL.

The V gene is TRBV11-2, the J gene TRBJ1-1, with TRBD1 identical over 10 bases. V lost 4 bases to trimming and J lost 1 base; unmatched junction nucleotides: 12. The CDR3 contains 18 residues. Germline CDR1 SGHAT, CDR2 FQNNGV. CDR3 protein: CASSSHRDRGWKNTEAFF. DNA for the CDR3: TGTGCCAGCAGCTCCCACCGGGACAGGGGCTGGAAGAACACTGAAGCTTTCTTT.

This rearrangement joins TRBV4-1 to TRBJ1-2; no clear D gene. The length of the CDR3 is 17 residues. Trimming took off 0 bases at V and 2 bases at J, with 16 bases between the two ends. Germline V gene sequence: CDR1 MGHRA, CDR2 YSYEKL. The CDR3 DNA reads as TGCGCCAGCAGCCAAGATTTCTGGAGGAAACCAAACTATGGCTACACCTTC. This translates into CASSQDFWRKPNYGYTF.

With regard to this clone: Other nucleotide sequences from this sample produce the same CDR3. The chain combines TRBV7-9 with TRBJ1-2; D may be TRBD1 (5 bases). The CDR3 consists of 14 residues. Germline V gives CDR1 SEHNR, CDR2 FQNEAQ (reference sequence). Trimming took off 1 base at V and 3 bases at J, with 9 bases between the two ends. CDR3 coding DNA: TGTGCCAGCAGCTTAGGGGGACTCTACTATGGCTACACCTTC. Translating it yields CASSLGGLYYGYTF.

The V call is TRBV6-4, the J call TRBJ2-2; perhaps TRBD1 as D (6 bases). CDR1 and CDR2 from the germline V gene are MRHNA and SNTAGT. This CDR3 contains 15 residues. Between the trimmed V and J ends, which lost 3 bases and 0 bases, there was a span of 8 bases. This CDR3 is CASSEQGSNTGELFF. In DNA, the CDR3 is TGTGCCAGCAGTGAACAGGGCTCGAACACCGGGGAGCTGTTTTTT.